The clone carrying this T cell receptor beta chain was seen only a few times. The data derive from a study of early T cells in non-severe SARS-CoV-2 infection. Attachment of unique molecular identifiers to individual cDNA molecules was performed. MiXCR was run by TCRdb on the 5' RACE reads, yielding one entry per CDR3 protein. Here the sample spans over 50,000 distinct CDR3 sequences, about 7.6% being singletons. Trimming left V 4 bases short and J 8 bases short, with 8 bases between. The CDR3 length is 11 residues. Germline V gene lookup returns CDR1 WSHSY and CDR2 SAAADI. V gene TRBV10-2 combines with J gene TRBJ2-5; D gene unclear. The receptor was derived from an adult who was a healthcare worker with PCR-confirmed SARS-CoV-2 infection or an uninfected control (not recorded which). Source: whole blood, taken at baseline. CDR3 residues: CASSAVDTQYF. In nucleotides, the CDR3 is TGCGCCAGCAGTGCCGTCGATACCCAGTACTTC.